Reported below is one T cell receptor beta chain. Its antigen remains unknown. Germline CDR1 is MNHNS and CDR2 is SASEGT. Trimming removed 1 base at V and 0 bases at J, with 19 bases between. The CDR3 totals 18 residues. TCRdb's table, derived via immunoSEQ multiplex PCR, lists solely in-frame clones and lacks some. The repertoire holds about 130,000 clones, with roughly 89% as singletons. The data stem from a study of cytomegalovirus exposure and HLA in healthy donors. Findings of the study overall: Most TCR sequences proved rare, with some public TCRs found in many donors. Associated with cytomegalovirus, according to the listing, were approximately 160 TCR beta chains.

While the first cohort had fewer than 850 subjects, the donors belonged to the separate validation cohort of 100 to 150 subjects. This TCR was sampled from a woman aged 18-29 years in good health and CMV-seropositive. The specimen was PBMCs. The chain carries TRBV6-1 and TRBJ2-7; TRBD1 is a possible D gene (6 bases). The CDR3 DNA reads TGTGCCAGCAGTGAAGGTTTAGGGGGTGGGCCATCCTCCTACGAGCAGTACTTC. Protein: CASSEGLGGGPSSYEQYF.